This T cell receptor beta chain was found in a study of shared clonotypes between healthy human individuals. Regarding the study as a whole: Tissue TCR repertoires likely differ from these blood-only repertoires.

A word on this clone: No antigen is known for it.

Donation came from healthy HIV-negative adults that had no recent acute infections or vaccinations. For every subset, genomic DNA was evenly distributed across several immunoSEQ plates. DNA from unsorted PBMC was sequenced on ten immunoSEQ deep assay plates. Data came from immunoSEQ multiplex PCR; TCRdb stores just in-frame clones and leaves some out. The table lists about 100,000 clones, approximately 51% of them singletons. In germline, CDR1 is GTSNPN, CDR2 SVGIG (reference sequence). Trimming took 1 base from V and 5 from J; bases not matched to a gene: 1. The CDR3 spans 14 residues. The source is a woman aged 40-49 years in good health. Some clones in this sample may be carry-over from other donors' samples. The chain couples TRBV30 to TRBJ2-7; 14 bases are shared with TRBD2. Sequencing was carried out using PBMCs. The CDR3 region is CAWSGLAGGDEQYF. Written as DNA, the CDR3 is TGTGCCTGGAGTGGACTAGCGGGAGGGGACGAGCAGTACTTC.